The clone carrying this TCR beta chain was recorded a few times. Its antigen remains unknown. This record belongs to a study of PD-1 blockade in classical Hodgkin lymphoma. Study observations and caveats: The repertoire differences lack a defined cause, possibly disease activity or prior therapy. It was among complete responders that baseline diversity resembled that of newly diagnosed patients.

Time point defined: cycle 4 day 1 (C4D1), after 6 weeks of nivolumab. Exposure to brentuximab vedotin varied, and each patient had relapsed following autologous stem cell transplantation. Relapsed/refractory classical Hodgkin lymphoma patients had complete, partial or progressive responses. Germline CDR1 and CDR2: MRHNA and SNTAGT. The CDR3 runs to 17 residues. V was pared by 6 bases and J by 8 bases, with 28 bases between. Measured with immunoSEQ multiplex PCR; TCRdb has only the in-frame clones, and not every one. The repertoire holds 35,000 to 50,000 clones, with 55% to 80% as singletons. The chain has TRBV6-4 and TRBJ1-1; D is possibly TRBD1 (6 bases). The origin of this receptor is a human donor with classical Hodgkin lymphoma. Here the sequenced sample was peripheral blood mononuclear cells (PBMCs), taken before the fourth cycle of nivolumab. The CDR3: CASSLRGVLGLTREAFF. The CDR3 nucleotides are TGTGCCAGCAGCCTCAGGGGAGTTTTGGGGCTTACCAGGGAAGCTTTCTTT.